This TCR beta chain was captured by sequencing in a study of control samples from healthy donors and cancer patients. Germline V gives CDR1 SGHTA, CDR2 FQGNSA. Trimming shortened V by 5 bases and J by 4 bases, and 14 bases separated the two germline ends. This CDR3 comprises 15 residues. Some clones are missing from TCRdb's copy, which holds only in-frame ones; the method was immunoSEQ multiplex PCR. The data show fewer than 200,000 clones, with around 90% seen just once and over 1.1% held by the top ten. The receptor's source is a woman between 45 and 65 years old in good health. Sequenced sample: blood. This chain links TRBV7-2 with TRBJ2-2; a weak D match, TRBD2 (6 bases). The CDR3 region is CASSLTSPSTGELFF. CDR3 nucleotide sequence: TGTGCCAGCAGCCTGACTAGTCCAAGCACCGGGGAGCTGTTTTTT.